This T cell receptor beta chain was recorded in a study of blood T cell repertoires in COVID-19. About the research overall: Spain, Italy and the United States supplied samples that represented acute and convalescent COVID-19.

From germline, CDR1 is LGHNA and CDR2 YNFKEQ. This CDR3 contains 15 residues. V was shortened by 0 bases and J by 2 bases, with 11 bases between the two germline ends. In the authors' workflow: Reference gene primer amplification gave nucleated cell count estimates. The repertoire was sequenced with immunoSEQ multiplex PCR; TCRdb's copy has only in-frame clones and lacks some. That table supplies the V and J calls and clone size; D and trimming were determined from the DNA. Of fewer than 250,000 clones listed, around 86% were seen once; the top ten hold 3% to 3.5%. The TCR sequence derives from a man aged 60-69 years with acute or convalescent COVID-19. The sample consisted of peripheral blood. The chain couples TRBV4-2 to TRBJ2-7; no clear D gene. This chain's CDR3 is CASSQDNGQTYEQYF. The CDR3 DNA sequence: TGTGCCAGCAGCCAAGATAATGGGCAAACCTACGAGCAGTACTTC.